This T cell receptor beta chain was obtained from a study of blood T cell repertoires in COVID-19. Study information: Researchers got acute and convalescent COVID-19 samples from the United States, Italy and Spain. T cells, B-cell-depleted T cells, or PBMCs provided the cDNA or gDNA that served as material.

The CDR3 loop spans 18 amino acids. Germline V gene data show CDR1 as SGHNT and CDR2 as YYREEE (reference sequence). Unmatched junction bases numbered 15, after V lost 0 bases and J lost 5 bases. In the original processing: It was from reference gene primer amplification that nucleated cell counts were estimated. Repertoires were generated with immunoSEQ multiplex PCR, while TCRdb's copy carries only in-frame clones and drops some. Clone size and the V and J calls come from that table; the DNA yielded D and trimming. The data contain around 150,000 clones, roughly four fifths of them singletons. The receptor was derived from an elderly woman in a cohort sampled during active or convalescent COVID-19. Sequencing was performed on peripheral blood. The J gene is TRBJ2-5, the V gene TRBV5-4; 8 bases fit TRBD1. CDR3 coding DNA: TGTGCCAGCAGCTTGGGGGGCCAGGGGGCCCTTAGTAGGGAGACCCAGTACTTC. Protein: CASSLGGQGALSRETQYF.